This paragraph covers one T cell receptor (beta chain) sequence. Its antigen specificity is not known. Base-call qualities are not available, and no considerably larger clone is one nucleotide away. Library preparation was by the immunoSEQ multiplex PCR assay. In its TCRdb copy, this immuneACCESS table keeps in-frame sequences only and misses some clones. Where compared with another copy, unresolved V genes explain less than half of these, and the others have no known cause. The sample table shows tens of thousands of clones, and roughly 92% are seen once. 0.2% to 0.3% of the sample comes from the top ten. In the germline V gene, CDR1 corresponds to MRHNA and CDR2 to SNTAGT. Trimming takes 7 bases off V and 0 bases off J; junction bases not matched to a gene: 10. There are 16 amino acids in the CDR3, from cysteine to phenylalanine inclusive. CDR3 DNA is the only sequence kept; it has 48 bases, read in frame from the first base.

The sample belongs to a study of technical replicates of blood from several donors (dated by TCRdb to the late 2010s). Sequencing used T cells isolated from PBMCs. The sequence was collected from a human donor in good health. The rearranged chain carries TRBV6-4 and TRBJ2-7; 9 central nucleotides agree with TRBD1. This receptor has the CDR3 CASTKWDRETSYEQYF. At the DNA level, the sequence is TGTGCCAGCACTAAGTGGGACAGGGAGACCTCCTACGAGCAGTACTTC.